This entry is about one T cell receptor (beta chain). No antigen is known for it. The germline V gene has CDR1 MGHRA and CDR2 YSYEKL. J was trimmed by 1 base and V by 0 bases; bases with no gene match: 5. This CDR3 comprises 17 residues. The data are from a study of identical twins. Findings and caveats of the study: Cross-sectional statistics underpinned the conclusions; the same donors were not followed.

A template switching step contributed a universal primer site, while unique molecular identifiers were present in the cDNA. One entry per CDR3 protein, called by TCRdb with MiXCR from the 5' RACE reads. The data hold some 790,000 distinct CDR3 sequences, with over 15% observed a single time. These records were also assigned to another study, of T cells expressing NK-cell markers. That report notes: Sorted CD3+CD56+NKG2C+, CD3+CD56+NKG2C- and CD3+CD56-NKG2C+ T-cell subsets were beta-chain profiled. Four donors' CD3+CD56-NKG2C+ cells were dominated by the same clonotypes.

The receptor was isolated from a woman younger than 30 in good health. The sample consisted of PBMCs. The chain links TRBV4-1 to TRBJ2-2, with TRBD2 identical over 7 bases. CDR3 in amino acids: CASSQDGRGRNTGELFF. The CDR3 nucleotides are TGCGCCAGCAGCCAAGACGGACGCGGGAGGAACACCGGGGAGCTGTTTTTT.